The clone carrying this T cell receptor beta chain appeared many times. Its antigen is undetermined. This sample was included in a study of T cells in Graves' hyperthyroidism and ophthalmopathy. Study-level information: Upon initial diagnosis and before any treatment, peripheral blood was collected.

From RNA transcripts, TCR beta CDR3 regions were amplified. HTBI primers were the set used in a first-round RT-PCR of the TCR CDR3. MiXCR, applied by TCRdb to the multiplex PCR reads, yields one record per CDR3 protein. In the table there are over 650,000 distinct CDR3 sequences, about 17% of which are singletons. The CDR3 length is 14 residues. V trimming: 8 bases; J trimming: 3 bases; junction bases outside the gene matches: 4. Study-level results: Blood samples included most of the expanded thyroid clonotypes exceeding 0.001.

Sequenced input: blood. The V call is TRBV12-3 or TRBV12-4, the J call TRBJ2-1; 10 bases are shared with TRBD1. The clonotype originates from a man younger than 30 with Graves' hyperthyroidism. CDR3 residues: CASGTGDFYNEQFF. The CDR3 region has the DNA TGTGCCAGCGGGACAGGGGACTTCTACAATGAGCAGTTCTTC.